Following are 8 T cell receptor beta chains from one sample sequenced in a study of T cells in Graves' hyperthyroidism and ophthalmopathy. RNA transcripts were the template for amplifying TCR beta CDR3 regions. HTBI primers were the set used in a first-round RT-PCR of the TCR CDR3. TCRdb independently ran MiXCR on the multiplex PCR reads; one entry per CDR3 protein. The repertoire has under 350,000 distinct CDR3 sequences, approximately 26% of them found once; the top ten carry about a quarter. Sequenced sample: blood. The source is a man in his forties with Graves' hyperthyroidism that later progressed to Graves' ophthalmopathy.

This clonotype was picked up many times. The gene calls are TRBV19 and TRBJ2-2; 7 bases are shared with TRBD2. The CDR3 loop spans 13 amino acids. Germline-derived CDR1 and CDR2 are LNHDA and SQIVND (reference sequence). The V segment lost 10 bases and the J segment 0 bases; nucleotides outside the gene matches: 2. The CDR3 DNA is TGTGCCACCGGACTAGCGAACACCGGGGAGCTGTTTTTT. Translating gives CATGLANTGELFF.

The sample holds many counts of this clonotype. This sequence joins TRBV15 and TRBJ1-5; D ambiguous. Trimming cost V 1 base and J 5 bases, with 15 bases left between them. The CDR3 is made up of 16 amino acids. CDR1 and CDR2 from the germline V gene are LNHNV and YYDKDF (reference sequence). The CDR3 loop is CATSRGPGKGDQPQHF. In DNA, the CDR3 is TGTGCCACCAGCAGAGGTCCCGGGAAGGGAGATCAGCCCCAGCATTTT.

This clonotype appeared many times. The chain combines TRBV30 with TRBJ1-1; no clear D gene. The CDR3 runs to 12 residues. Trimming pared 2 bases from V and 3 bases from J, leaving 7 bases between. Germline lookup yields CDR1 GTSNPN and CDR2 SVGIG (reference sequence). CDR3 sequence: CAWSPADTEAFF. CDR3 bases: TGTGCCTGGAGTCCCGCAGACACTGAAGCTTTCTTT.

This clonotype has ten or more counts. This rearrangement joins TRBV5-1 to TRBJ1-5; D gene unclear. The CDR3 length is 14 residues. The V end lost 0 bases, the J end lost 1 base, and 5 bases lay between the germline ends. Germline lookup yields CDR1 SGHRS and CDR2 YFSETQ. CDR3 sequence (DNA): TGCGCCAGCAGCTTGGGCGAGAGCAATCAGCCCCAGCATTTT. Encoded protein: CASSLGESNQPQHF.

At least ten counts were recorded for this clonotype. The rearrangement joins TRBV28 to TRBJ2-5; 13 bases are a match to TRBD2. Germline values: CDR1 MDHEN, CDR2 SYDVKM. V trimming: 5 bases; J trimming: 2 bases; junction bases outside the gene matches: 11. The CDR3 sequence is 18 residues long. CDR3 nucleotides: TGTGCCAGCAGTAGACAGGGGACTAGCGGGGTCCCTCAAGAGACCCAGTACTTC. This gives the protein CASSRQGTSGVPQETQYF.

This clonotype was detected ten times or more. This sequence joins TRBV29-1 and TRBJ2-7; D is unresolved. Trimming stripped 6 bases from V and 3 bases from J, with 15 bases between. From germline, CDR1 is SQVTM and CDR2 ANQGSEA. There are 13 residues in the CDR3. The CDR3: CSVLKTPNYEQYF. The CDR3 DNA is TGCAGCGTCTTAAAGACTCCAAACTACGAGCAGTACTTC.

This clonotype was observed at least ten times. V and J are TRBV7-9 and TRBJ2-7; D remains unclear. In germline, CDR1 is SEHNR, CDR2 FQNEAQ (reference sequence). V was shortened by 5 bases and J by 3 bases, with 8 bases between the two germline ends. This CDR3 spans 12 amino acids. CDR3 sequence: CASSPSRYEQYF. As DNA, the CDR3 is TGTGCCAGCAGCCCGTCACGCTACGAGCAGTACTTC. The entire variable domain, with the rest obtained from reference TRBV7-9 and TRBJ2-7, is as follows: DTGVSQNPRHKITKRGQNVTFRCDPISEHNRLYWYRQTLGQGPEFLTYFQNEAQLEKSRLLSDRFSAERPKGSFSTLEIQRTEQGDSAMYLCASSPSRYEQYFGPGTRLTVT.

This clonotype showed up many times. The V gene is TRBV29-1, the J gene TRBJ2-7; the match to TRBD2 covers 14 bases. Per the germline V gene, CDR1 is SQVTM and CDR2 is ANQGSEA. This CDR3 is 15 amino acids long. V lost 6 bases and J lost 6; bases outside the gene matches: 10. Here the CDR3 reads CSVTGLAGVGSEQYF. The CDR3 coding sequence is TGCAGCGTGACGGGACTAGCGGGAGTGGGAAGCGAGCAGTACTTC.